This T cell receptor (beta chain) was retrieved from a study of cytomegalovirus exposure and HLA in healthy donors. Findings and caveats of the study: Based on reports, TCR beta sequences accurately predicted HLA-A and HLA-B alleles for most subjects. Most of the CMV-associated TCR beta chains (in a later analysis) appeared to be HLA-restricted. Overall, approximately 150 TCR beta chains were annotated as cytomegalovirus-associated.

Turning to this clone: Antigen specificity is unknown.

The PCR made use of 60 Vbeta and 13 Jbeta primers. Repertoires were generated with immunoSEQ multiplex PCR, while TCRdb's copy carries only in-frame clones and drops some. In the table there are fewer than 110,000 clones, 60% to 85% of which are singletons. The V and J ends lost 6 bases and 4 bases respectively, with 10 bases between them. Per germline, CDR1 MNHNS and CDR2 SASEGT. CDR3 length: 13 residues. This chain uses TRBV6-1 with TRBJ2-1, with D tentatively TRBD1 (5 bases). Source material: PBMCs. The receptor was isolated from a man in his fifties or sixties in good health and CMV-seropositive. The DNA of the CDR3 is TGTGCCAGCAGGGATTCAGGGTACAATGAGCAGTTCTTC. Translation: CASRDSGYNEQFF.